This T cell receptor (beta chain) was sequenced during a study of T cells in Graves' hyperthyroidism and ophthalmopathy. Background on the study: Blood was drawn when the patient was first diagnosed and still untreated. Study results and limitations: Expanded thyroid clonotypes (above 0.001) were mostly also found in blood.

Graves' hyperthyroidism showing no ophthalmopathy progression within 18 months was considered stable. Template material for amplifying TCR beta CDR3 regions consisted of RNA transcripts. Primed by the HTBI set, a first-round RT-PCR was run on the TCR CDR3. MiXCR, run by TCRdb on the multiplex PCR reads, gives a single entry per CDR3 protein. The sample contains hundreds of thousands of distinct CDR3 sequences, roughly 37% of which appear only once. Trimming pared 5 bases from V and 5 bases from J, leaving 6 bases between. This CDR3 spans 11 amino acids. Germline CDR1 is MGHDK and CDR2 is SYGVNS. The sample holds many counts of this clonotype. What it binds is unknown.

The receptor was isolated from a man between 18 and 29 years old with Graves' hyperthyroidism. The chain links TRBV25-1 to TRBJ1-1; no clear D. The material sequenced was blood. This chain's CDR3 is CASSSVTEAFF. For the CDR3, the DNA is TGTGCCAGCAGTTCTGTGACTGAAGCTTTCTTT. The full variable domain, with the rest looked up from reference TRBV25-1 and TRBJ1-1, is EADIYQTPRYLVIGTGKKITLECSQTMGHDKMYWYQQDPGMELHLIHYSYGVNSTEKGDLSSESTVSRIRTEHFPLTLESARPSHTSQYLCASSSVTEAFFGQGTRLTVV.